These 22 T cell receptor beta chains share one sample of origin, sequenced in a study of blood T cell repertoires in COVID-19 (dated by TCRdb to between 2020 and 2021). The method was the immunoSEQ multiplex PCR assay. The clones in this table, taken by TCRdb from immuneACCESS, are in-frame only. Not every clone is retained; where verified, under half of the shortfall comes from an unresolved V gene, and the cause of the rest is unknown. Here the sample has tens of thousands of clones; 70% to 90% occur a single time. The ten largest clones take up under 35% of the sample. Sequenced material: peripheral blood. The receptors shown here come from a man aged 60 to 69 with COVID-19, enrolled during active disease.

This chain links TRBV7-3 with TRBJ1-1; D gene uncertain. Trimming cost V 4 bases and J 2 bases, with 11 bases left between them. This CDR3 is built from 14 residues. CDR1 SGHTA and CDR2 FQGTGA come from the germline V gene. The CDR3 loop is CASSWRVINTEAFF. The CDR3 nucleotides are TGTGCCAGCAGCTGGAGGGTCATAAACACTGAAGCTTTCTTT.

This chain joins TRBV5-4 and TRBJ2-1; D perhaps matches TRBD1 (5 bases). The CDR3 spans 13 residues. V lost 5 bases to trimming and J lost 8 bases, with 14 bases between them. The germline gives CDR1 SGHNT, CDR2 YYREEE (reference sequence). This CDR3 is CASSKGQLDEQFF. In nucleotides, the CDR3 is TGTGCCAGCAGTAAGGGGCAGTTGGATGAGCAGTTCTTC. Full variable domain (missing parts from reference TRBV5-4 and TRBJ2-1): ETGVTQSPTHLIKTRGQQVTLRCSSQSGHNTVSWYQQALGQGPQFIFQYYREEENGRGNFPPRFSGLQFPNYSSELNVNALELDDSALYLCASSKGQLDEQFFGPGTRLTVL.

This chain links TRBV5-5 with TRBJ1-2, with D perhaps TRBD1 (6 bases). The germline V gene encodes CDR1 SGHKS and CDR2 YYEKEE (reference sequence). V was cut by 6 bases and J by 0 bases, with 9 bases left in between. There are 13 residues in the CDR3. The CDR3 DNA is TGTGCCAGCACGGACAGAACTAACTATGGCTACACCTTC. Protein product: CASTDRTNYGYTF. Together with reference TRBV5-5 and TRBJ1-2, the CDR3 gives the full variable domain: DAGVTQSPTHLIKTRGQQVTLRCSPISGHKSVSWYQQVLGQGPQFIFQYYEKEERGRGNFPDRFSARQFPNYSSELNVNALLLGDSALYLCASTDRTNYGYTFGSGTRLTVV.

The chain links TRBV21-1 to TRBJ2-3; TRBD2, the table's D call, lacks a check against the DNA. TRBV21-1 is labeled a pseudogene. CDR3 size: 17 residues. The CDR3 bases are TGTGCCAGCAGCCCCACCCCAGCGGGGAGAAACACAGATACGCAGTATTTT. This gives the protein CASSPTPAGRNTDTQYF.

V and J are TRBV7-9 and TRBJ1-2, with 9 bases matching TRBD1. Per germline, CDR1 SEHNR and CDR2 FQNEAQ (reference sequence). The CDR3 runs 15 residues. Trimming cost V 3 bases and J 1 base; bases outside gene matches: 3. The CDR3 reads CASSLDRGSNYGYTF. The CDR3, as DNA: TGTGCCAGCAGCTTGGACAGGGGCAGTAACTATGGCTACACCTTC. The whole variable domain, filled in from reference TRBV7-9 and TRBJ1-2, reads DTGVSQNPRHKITKRGQNVTFRCDPISEHNRLYWYRQTLGQGPEFLTYFQNEAQLEKSRLLSDRFSAERPKGSFSTLEIQRTEQGDSAMYLCASSLDRGSNYGYTFGSGTRLTVV.

There are a few counts of this clone. This chain joins TRBV5-1 and TRBJ1-1, with 8 bases aligning to TRBD1. After removal of 4 bases from V and 3 bases from J, the junction contained 5 bases not matched to a gene. This CDR3 is built from 14 residues. Germline CDR1 is SGHRS and CDR2 is YFSETQ. CDR3 amino acids: CASSQGAGDTEAFF. CDR3 sequence (DNA): TGCGCCAGCAGCCAGGGGGCGGGGGACACTGAAGCTTTCTTT. The whole variable domain, filled in from reference TRBV5-1 and TRBJ1-1, reads KAGVTQTPRYLIKTRGQQVTLSCSPISGHRSVSWYQQTPGQGLQFLFEYFSETQRNKGNFPGRFSGRQFSNSRSEMNVSTLELGDSALYLCASSQGAGDTEAFFGQGTRLTVV.

The chain combines TRBV5-1 with TRBJ1-4; 8 nucleotides align to TRBD1. The germline V gene encodes CDR1 SGHRS and CDR2 YFSETQ. The V gene end was trimmed by 4 bases and the J gene end by 6 bases; junction bases not matched to a gene: 8. There are 15 residues in the CDR3. The CDR3 region is CASSVLTGEHEKLFF. CDR3 nucleotide sequence: TGCGCCAGCAGCGTTTTGACAGGGGAGCATGAAAAACTGTTTTTT. Complete variable domain (other parts from reference TRBV5-1 and TRBJ1-4): KAGVTQTPRYLIKTRGQQVTLSCSPISGHRSVSWYQQTPGQGLQFLFEYFSETQRNKGNFPGRFSGRQFSNSRSEMNVSTLELGDSALYLCASSVLTGEHEKLFFGSGTQLSVL.

The chain carries TRBV5-1 and TRBJ1-1; 9 positions agree with TRBD1. The CDR3 has 14 residues. Per the germline V gene, CDR1 is SGHRS and CDR2 is YFSETQ. The V gene end was trimmed by 5 bases and the J gene end by 6 bases; junction bases not matched to a gene: 8. As DNA, the CDR3 is TGCGCCAGCAGAACTGGACAGGGGATCGCTGAAGCTTTCTTT. It codes for CASRTGQGIAEAFF.

The chain is built from TRBV5-1 and TRBJ2-3, with 12 bases lining up with TRBD2. Germline-derived CDR1 and CDR2 are SGHRS and YFSETQ. With V trimmed by 3 bases and J by 4 bases, 9 bases remained unmatched. This CDR3 spans 17 amino acids. As DNA, the CDR3 is TGCGCCAGCAGCTCCGCTAGCGGGGGGGCTTTCTCAGATACGCAGTATTTT. Protein: CASSSASGGAFSDTQYF. Filled out from reference TRBV5-1 and TRBJ2-3, the complete variable domain reads KAGVTQTPRYLIKTRGQQVTLSCSPISGHRSVSWYQQTPGQGLQFLFEYFSETQRNKGNFPGRFSGRQFSNSRSEMNVSTLELGDSALYLCASSSASGGAFSDTQYFGPGTRLTVL.

The rearrangement joins TRBV19 to TRBJ1-2; maybe TRBD1 (5 bases). CDR3 length equals 14 residues. Germline V lookup: CDR1 LNHDA, CDR2 SQIVND (reference sequence). Trimming took 3 bases from V and 8 from J, leaving 16 bases between them. CDR3 sequence (DNA): TGTGCCAGTAGTATTGGGTCGGGACTCGGGGGCTACACCTTC. Translating it yields CASSIGSGLGGYTF.

The V gene is TRBV30, the J gene TRBJ2-5; possibly TRBD2 for D (5 bases). Germline V CDR1 and CDR2: GTSNPN, SVGIG (reference sequence). V shed 2 bases and J shed 5 bases, with 12 bases lying between them. The CDR3 length is 13 residues. The CDR3 bases are TGTGCCTGGAGTCGGAGGTTGGGGGAGACCCAGTACTTC. Translated: CAWSRRLGETQYF.

V and J are TRBV10-3 and TRBJ1-2; D is undetermined. The CDR3 has 13 residues. Germline loops: CDR1 ENHRY, CDR2 SYGVKD. Trimming shortened V by 2 bases and J by 3 bases, and 7 bases separated the two germline ends. CDR3 sequence reads: CAISETADYGYTF. The DNA for the CDR3 is TGTGCCATCAGTGAGACAGCAGACTATGGCTACACCTTC.

J is TRBJ2-7 and V is TRBV3-1 (or the pseudogene TRBV3-2), with 8 bases fitting TRBD2. CDR3 length: 17 amino acids. Trimming at V came to 1 base and at J to 5 bases, leaving 13 bases not matched to a gene. Germline V gives CDR1 LGHDT, CDR2 YNNKEL (reference sequence). DNA of the CDR3: TGTGCCAGCAGCCAAGCCCTTGGCGGGGGGCTCCGGGACGAGCAGTACTTC. Translating gives CASSQALGGGLRDEQYF.

The rearrangement links TRBV7-2 to TRBJ1-5; 9 positions agree with TRBD1. V lost 4 bases and J lost 7; bases outside the gene matches: 8. The CDR3 length is 15 residues. CDR1 and CDR2 (germline): SGHTA, FQGNSA. The CDR3 reads CASSSARQGVQPQHF. The CDR3 DNA follows: TGTGCCAGCAGCTCTGCGAGACAGGGGGTACAGCCCCAGCATTTT.

The chain uses TRBV5-4 and TRBJ1-2; possible D gene TRBD1, 5 bases. The CDR3 is 14 amino acids. Trimming took 0 bases from V and 6 from J, leaving 12 bases between them. Germline V CDR1 and CDR2: SGHNT, YYREEE (reference sequence). The CDR3 nucleotides read TGTGCCAGCAGCTTGGCCGCGGGGGACGATGGCTACACCTTC. This codes for CASSLAAGDDGYTF.

The chain carries TRBV9 and TRBJ2-3, with 7 bases lining up with TRBD2. Germline V lookup: CDR1 SGDLS, CDR2 YYNGEE. With 0 bases clipped from V and 9 bases from J, the junction kept 4 bases outside the gene matches. The CDR3 has 13 residues. The CDR3 DNA reads TGTGCCAGCAGCGTAGAAGGGGAGGGGACGCAGTATTTT. Translation: CASSVEGEGTQYF. The full variable domain, its missing parts supplied by reference TRBV9 and TRBJ2-3, is DSGVTQTPKHLITATGQRVTLRCSPRSGDLSVYWYQQSLDQGLQFLIQYYNGEERAKGNILERFSAQQFPDLHSELNLSSLELGDSALYFCASSVEGEGTQYFGPGTRLTVL.

There are a few counts of this clone. The CDR3 nucleotides read TGTGCCAGCGGCGGGGGGACTAGCACAGATACGCAGTATTTT. Its translation is CASGGGTSTDTQYF. The V gene is TRBV6-5, the J gene TRBJ2-3, with TRBD2 matching over 8 bases. Germline V gene data show CDR1 as MNHEY and CDR2 as SVGAGI. The CDR3 runs to 14 residues. The trim removed 8 bases at V and 0 bases at J, leaving 4 bases unmatched.

V and J are TRBV11-2 and TRBJ2-7, with a weak D call TRBD2 (6 bases). The CDR3 totals 14 residues. The V end lost 5 bases, the J end lost 5 bases, and 16 bases lay between the germline ends. CDR1 is SGHAT, CDR2 FQNNGV, per germline. The CDR3: CASSPPGSQNEQYF. The CDR3 DNA reads TGTGCCAGCAGCCCCCCCGGGAGCCAGAACGAGCAGTACTTC.

The chain has TRBV27 and TRBJ1-3; no firm D call. The ends were cut back, 8 bases at V and 4 bases at J, with 15 bases in the middle. The CDR3 length is 14 residues. Germline-derived CDR1 and CDR2 are MNHEY and SMNVEV (reference sequence). CDR3 region: CASCPPPRGNTIYF. The CDR3 DNA is TGTGCCAGCTGTCCCCCTCCCCGGGGAAACACCATATATTTT.

The chain has TRBV6-5 and TRBJ2-5, with 8 bases that match TRBD1. With V trimmed by 5 bases and J by 2 bases, 7 bases remained unmatched. In germline, CDR1 is MNHEY, CDR2 SVGAGI. The CDR3 runs to 15 residues. This CDR3 reads CASSRTRDRQETQYF. CDR3 sequence (DNA): TGTGCCAGCAGTCGGACCAGGGACAGGCAAGAGACCCAGTACTTC.

The rearrangement joins TRBV5-4 to TRBJ2-7, with 9 bases aligning to TRBD1. The CDR3 length is 15 residues. Germline CDR1 and CDR2: SGHNT and YYREEE (reference sequence). V was clipped by 2 bases and J by 4 bases; unmatched bases: 7. The chain's CDR3 is CASSFRTGVGYEQYF. As DNA, the CDR3 is TGTGCCAGCAGCTTCCGGACAGGGGTGGGTTACGAGCAGTACTTC.

This chain uses TRBV27 with TRBJ1-1; 9 bases fit TRBD1. The germline CDR1 and CDR2 sequences are MNHEY and SMNVEV (reference sequence). The junction had 10 bases not matched to a gene; V was cut back by 4 bases and J by 10 bases. The CDR3 sequence is 14 residues long. The CDR3 here is CASSSFTGGVTAFF. CDR3 sequence (DNA): TGTGCCAGCAGTTCCTTCACAGGGGGCGTTACAGCTTTCTTT.